This T cell receptor beta chain stems from a study of blood T cell repertoires in COVID-19 (dated by TCRdb to 2018 to 2020). Notes on the research overall: The collaborator samples originated in the United States, Italy and Spain and spanned the acute and convalescent phases of COVID-19. The material from the prospective study consisted of cDNA or gDNA derived from T cells, B-cell-depleted T cells, or PBMCs. Sample metadata almost always included a de-identified subject ID, COVID-19 status, age in years and sex. The repertoires were made available in a free public database intended to serve as a resource for research on the immune response to SARS-CoV-2. HLA class I and class II types, where available, came from metadata supplied by the sample provider rather than from assay-based typing. The samples were drawn from two sources: the first 160 participants of the ongoing ImmuneRACE study, and 1,200 or so subjects contributed by 6 global collaborators. Deeply sampled blood TCRbeta repertoires from subjects exposed to, actively infected with, or recovered from COVID-19 were included in the dataset.

Findings and caveats that apply to the study as a whole: How much clinical and demographic metadata was included differed by source and by participant, and the metadata was provided uncurated.

A word on this clone: Its recognized antigen is unknown. Base quality data are lacking; no much larger clone is found one base away.

CDR1 SGHRS and CDR2 YFSETQ are derived from the germline V gene. The germline V and J ends show losses of 0 bases and 3 bases respectively, and no gene match explains 6 bases of the junction. Counted from cysteine to phenylalanine, this CDR3 has 15 amino acids. Of all the DNA, just the CDR3 is kept, 45 bases in frame from base 1. TCRbeta CDR3 regions were amplified from genomic DNA using the immunoSEQ Assay, a bias-controlled multiplex PCR. On the authors' methods: Nucleated cell counts per sample were estimated from amplification of reference gene primers within the assay. To quantify the absolute abundance of each unique TCRbeta CDR3 rearrangement, sequence reads were collapsed and filtered. For each sample, productive Simpson clonality was calculated as the square root of Simpson's diversity index across productive rearrangements. TCRdb provides this immuneACCESS table in a form limited to in-frame rearrangements. Some clones are lacking; in checked studies, under half of them reflect an unresolved V gene, and why the rest are absent is not known. Clone size and V and J calls were adopted from that table, with D and trimming inferred from the DNA. This sample is represented by around 99,000 clones; roughly 84% of them were singletons. The ten largest clones capture over 4% of the sample.

Whole blood was collected in K2EDTA tubes by collaborating institutions according to the institutions' own protocols. For TCRbeta analysis, collaborators shipped samples as frozen whole blood, isolated PBMCs, or DNA extracted from either of those sample types. The TCR originated in a human donor in a cohort sampled during active COVID-19. Input material: peripheral blood. The receptor chain draws on TRBV5-1 and TRBJ2-7; the central 7 bases match TRBD1. The nucleotide sequence is TGCGCCAGCAGCTTGGCACCGGGGACAGACTACGAGCAGTACTTC. It codes for CASSLAPGTDYEQYF.